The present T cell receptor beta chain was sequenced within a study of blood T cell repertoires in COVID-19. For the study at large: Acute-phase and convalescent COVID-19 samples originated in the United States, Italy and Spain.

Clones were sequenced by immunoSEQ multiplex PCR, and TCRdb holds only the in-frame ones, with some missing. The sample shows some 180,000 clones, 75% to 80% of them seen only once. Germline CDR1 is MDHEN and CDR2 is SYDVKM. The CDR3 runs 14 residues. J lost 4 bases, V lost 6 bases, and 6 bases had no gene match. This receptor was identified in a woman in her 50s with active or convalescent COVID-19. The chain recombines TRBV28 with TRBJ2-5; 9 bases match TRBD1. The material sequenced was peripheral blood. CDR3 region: CASSVGQGIETQYF. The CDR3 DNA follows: TGTGCCAGCAGCGTCGGACAGGGGATAGAGACCCAGTACTTC.